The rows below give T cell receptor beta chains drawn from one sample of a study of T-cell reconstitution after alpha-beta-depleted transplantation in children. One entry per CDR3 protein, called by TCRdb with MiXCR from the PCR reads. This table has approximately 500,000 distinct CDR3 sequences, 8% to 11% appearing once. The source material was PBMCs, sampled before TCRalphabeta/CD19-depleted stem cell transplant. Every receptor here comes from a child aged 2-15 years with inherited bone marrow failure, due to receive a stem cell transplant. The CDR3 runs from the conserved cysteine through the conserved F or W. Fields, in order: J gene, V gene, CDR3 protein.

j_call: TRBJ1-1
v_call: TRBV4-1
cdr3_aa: CASSQVRAGGPEAFF

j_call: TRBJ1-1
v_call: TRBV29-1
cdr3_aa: CSVSDGGTEAFF

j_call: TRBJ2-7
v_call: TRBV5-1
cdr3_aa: CASSPRGGKEDEQYF

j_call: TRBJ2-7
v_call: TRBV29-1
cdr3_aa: CSVEYSTYEQYF

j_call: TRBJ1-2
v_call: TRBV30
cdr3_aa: CACYPRGNYGYTF

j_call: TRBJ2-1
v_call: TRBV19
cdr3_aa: CASNHRGTYNEQFF

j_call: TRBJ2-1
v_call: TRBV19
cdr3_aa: CASSITGTSGYNEQFF

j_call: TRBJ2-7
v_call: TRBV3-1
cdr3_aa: CASSKKLAGKTYEQYF

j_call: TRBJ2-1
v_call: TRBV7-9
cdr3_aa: CASSYYAPEQFF

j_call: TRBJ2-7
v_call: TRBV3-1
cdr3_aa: CARRLAAEQYF

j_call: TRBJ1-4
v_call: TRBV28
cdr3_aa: CASSKPGTVEKLFF

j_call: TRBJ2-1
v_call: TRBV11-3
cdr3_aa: CASSPASGTGIYNEQFF

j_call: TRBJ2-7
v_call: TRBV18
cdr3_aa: CASSRDGLSEQYF

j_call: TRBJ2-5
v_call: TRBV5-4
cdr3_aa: CASSLTLGTQETQYF

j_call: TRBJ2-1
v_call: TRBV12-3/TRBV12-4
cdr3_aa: CASTGAYNEQFF

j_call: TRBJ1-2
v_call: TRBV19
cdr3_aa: CASSHTGVNVYGYTF

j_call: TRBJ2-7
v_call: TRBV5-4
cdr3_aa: CASSLRLADGAYEQYF

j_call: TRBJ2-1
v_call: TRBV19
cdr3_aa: CASTDQYNEQFF

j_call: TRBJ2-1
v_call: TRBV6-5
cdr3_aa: CASSPTDLYNEQFF

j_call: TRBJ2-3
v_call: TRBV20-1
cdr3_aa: CSARGAGLPSTDTQYF

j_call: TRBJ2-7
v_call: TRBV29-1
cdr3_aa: CSVRLALSSYEQYF

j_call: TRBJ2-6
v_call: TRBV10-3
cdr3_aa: CAISGSLLPSGRFYSGANVLTF

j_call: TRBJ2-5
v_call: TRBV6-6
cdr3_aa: CASSYSPQETQYF

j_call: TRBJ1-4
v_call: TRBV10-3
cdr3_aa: CAISNPTGTGGLDEKLFF

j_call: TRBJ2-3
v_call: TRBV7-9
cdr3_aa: CASSPTAGTDTQYF

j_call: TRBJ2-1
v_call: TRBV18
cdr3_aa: CASSPDNGPLWNEQFF

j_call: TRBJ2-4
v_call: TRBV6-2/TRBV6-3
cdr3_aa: CASRDRGSGNIQYF

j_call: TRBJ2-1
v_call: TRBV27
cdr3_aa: CASFGPNWSRVYNEQFF

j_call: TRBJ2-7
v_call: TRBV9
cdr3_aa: CASSGSFGTGVEQYF

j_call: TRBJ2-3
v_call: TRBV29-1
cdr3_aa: CSAPSGMTDTQYF

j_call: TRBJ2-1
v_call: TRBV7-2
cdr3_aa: CASSLGPVSYNEQFF

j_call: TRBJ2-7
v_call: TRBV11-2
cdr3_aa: CASGGTNSYEQYF

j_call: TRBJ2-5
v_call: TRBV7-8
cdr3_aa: CASPLQETQYF

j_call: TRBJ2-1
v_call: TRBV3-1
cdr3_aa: CASSHRLLLGNEQFF

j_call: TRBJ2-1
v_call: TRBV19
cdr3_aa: CASSIGGEMEQFF

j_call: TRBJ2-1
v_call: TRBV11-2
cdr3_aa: CASSLLVTRDRANNEQFF

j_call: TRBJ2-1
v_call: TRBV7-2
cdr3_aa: CASSSFRDFSYNEQFF

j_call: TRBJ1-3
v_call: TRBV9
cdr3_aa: CASSVRGQRPNTIYF

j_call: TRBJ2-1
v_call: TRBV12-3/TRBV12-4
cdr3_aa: CASSPPGQGASEQFF

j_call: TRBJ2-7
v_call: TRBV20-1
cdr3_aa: CSAQLSYEQYF

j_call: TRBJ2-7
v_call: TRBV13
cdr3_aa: CASSRTGYSYEQYF

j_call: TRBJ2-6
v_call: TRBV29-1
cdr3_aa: CSVETPGTGHSGANVLTF

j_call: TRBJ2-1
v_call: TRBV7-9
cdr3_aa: CASSFGWGDYNEQFF

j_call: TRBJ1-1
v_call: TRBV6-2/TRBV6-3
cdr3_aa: CASSYSGTGVYATEAFF

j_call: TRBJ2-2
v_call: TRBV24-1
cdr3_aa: CATQQTEVGDGELFF